The 22 T cell receptor beta chains below come from one sample, sequenced in a study of graft-versus-host responses after intestinal transplantation. Assay: immunoSEQ multiplex PCR; the TCRdb copy retains only in-frame clones and omits some. The profile shows 65,000 to 90,000 clones, 80% to 95% of them singletons. Their specific antigens are unknown. The sample was unstimulated CD8+ T cells sorted from spleen or lymph node cells, taken before transplant. The receptors were gathered from a human donor who was the organ donor for an intestinal transplant.

The chain recombines TRBV15 with TRBJ2-1, with 8 bases that match TRBD2. After removal of 4 bases from V and 7 bases from J, the junction contained 12 bases not matched to a gene. Germline loops: CDR1 LNHNV, CDR2 YYDKDF (reference sequence). This CDR3 region has 16 residues. CDR3 coding DNA: TGTGCCACCAGCACCAGGACTAGCCAGGCTGTAAATGAGCAGTTCTTC. As protein: CATSTRTSQAVNEQFF.

This chain connects TRBV19 to TRBJ2-2, with unresolved D. Germline V gene sequence: CDR1 LNHDA, CDR2 SQIVND (reference sequence). The CDR3 is made up of 17 amino acids. Deletions cut 7 bases from V and 4 bases from J, with 22 bases between. The CDR3 nucleotides read TGTGCCAGTACCATGAACCCCTTAGCAACTGCCACCGGGGAGCTGTTTTTT. Its translation: CASTMNPLATATGELFF.

This sequence joins TRBV28 and TRBJ1-5, with D unresolved. The length of the CDR3 is 14 residues. Germline CDR1 and CDR2: MDHEN and SYDVKM. The V and J ends lost 6 bases and 0 bases respectively, with 9 bases between them. The CDR3 DNA reads TGTGCCAGCAGCTATATTCATAGCAATCAGCCCCAGCATTTT. It codes for CASSYIHSNQPQHF.

Details on this clone: At one end, the junction sequence differs from germline, possibly due to a read error. The V call is TRBV7-7, the J call TRBJ2-1, with 7 bases matching TRBD2. This CDR3 region has 19 residues. Germline V gene lookup returns CDR1 SSHAT and CDR2 FNYEAQ (reference sequence). CDR3 in DNA: TGTGCTAGCAGCTTCGAGCGATGGTATGGCGGGAGTGTCAAAAATGAGCAGTTCTTC. It translates to CASSFERWYGGSVKNEQFF.

V usage is TRBV30 and J usage is TRBJ2-3; 8 bases agree with TRBD2. CDR3 length: 14 residues. Trimming cost V 3 bases and J 5 bases; bases outside gene matches: 7. Per germline, CDR1 GTSNPN and CDR2 SVGIG (reference sequence). CDR3 DNA sequence: TGTGCCTGGAGCGGGAGGGCCATGGTAGATACGCAGTATTTT. It encodes CAWSGRAMVDTQYF.

The V gene is TRBV11-2, the J gene TRBJ2-7; 11 nucleotides align to TRBD2. Germline values: CDR1 SGHAT, CDR2 FQNNGV. The CDR3 is 14 amino acids. V gave up 3 bases and J gave up 4 bases; unmatched junction bases: 2. CDR3 protein: CASSFGTSGYEQYF. The DNA for the CDR3 is TGTGCCAGCAGCTTCGGGACTAGCGGTTACGAGCAGTACTTC.

This clone was observed a handful of times. The gene calls are TRBV6-5 and TRBJ2-2; D gene unclear. Germline CDR1 reads MNHEY; CDR2 reads SVGAGI. The CDR3 runs to 15 residues. Trimming removed 2 bases from V and 1 base from J, with 8 bases in between. The CDR3 region has the DNA TGTGCCAGCAGTTACGGGCTCGAGAACACCGGGGAGCTGTTTTTT. The encoded protein is CASSYGLENTGELFF.

The chain has TRBV2 and TRBJ1-6; 9 bases line up with TRBD1. Germline CDR1 is SNHLY and CDR2 is FYNNEI. The CDR3 runs 16 residues. Trimming cost V 6 bases and J 6 bases; bases outside gene matches: 9. The CDR3 loop is CASSAPGQGTNSPLHF. For the CDR3, the DNA is TGTGCCAGCAGCGCACCGGGACAGGGAACTAATTCACCCCTCCACTTT. The complete variable domain, with remaining parts taken from reference TRBV2 and TRBJ1-6, reads EPEVTQTPSHQVTQMGQEVILRCVPISNHLYFYWYRQILGQKVEFLVSFYNNEISEKSEIFDDQFSVERPDGSNFTLKIRSTKLEDSAMYFCASSAPGQGTNSPLHFGNGTRLTVT.

J is TRBJ2-1 and V is TRBV5-4, with 12 bases aligning to TRBD2. Germline V gives CDR1 SGHNT, CDR2 YYREEE (reference sequence). The CDR3 sequence is 17 residues long. The trim removed 4 bases at V and 0 bases at J, leaving 5 bases unmatched. DNA for the CDR3: TGTGCCAGCAGCCGCCCGACTAGCGGGGGCTCCTACAATGAGCAGTTCTTC. It specifies CASSRPTSGGSYNEQFF.

The V call is TRBV10-1, the J call TRBJ2-1, with no clear D. The CDR3 length is 15 residues. Germline V lookup: CDR1 WNHNN, CDR2 SYGVQD (reference sequence). V shed 3 bases and J shed 0 bases, with 9 bases lying between them. Written as DNA, the CDR3 is TGCGCCAGCAGTGATACCGTGACCTCCTACAATGAGCAGTTCTTC. Its protein product is CASSDTVTSYNEQFF.

This clone was observed a handful of times. The chain recombines TRBV19 with TRBJ1-1; 9 bases map to TRBD1. Germline V gene sequence: CDR1 LNHDA, CDR2 SQIVND (reference sequence). Unmatched junction bases numbered 3, after V lost 8 bases and J lost 2 bases. The CDR3 is made up of 13 amino acids. The CDR3 sequence: CASSTGGNTEAFF. CDR3 bases: TGTGCCAGTTCTACAGGGGGCAACACTGAAGCTTTCTTT. Using reference TRBV19 and TRBJ1-1 for the parts outside the CDR3, the full variable domain is DGGITQSPKYLFRKEGQNVTLSCEQNLNHDAMYWYRQDPGQGLRLIYYSQIVNDFQKGDIAEGYSVSREKKESFPLTVTSAQKNPTAFYLCASSTGGNTEAFFGQGTRLTVV.

The rearrangement uses TRBV6-4 and TRBJ1-2, with 7 bases matching TRBD1. The trim removed 3 bases at V and 4 bases at J, leaving 11 bases unmatched. CDR1 MRHNA and CDR2 SNTAGT come from the germline V gene. There are 16 residues in the CDR3. CDR3 DNA sequence: TGTGCCAGCAGTGAACATACAGGGGTCCCGACCTATGGCTACACCTTC. It translates to CASSEHTGVPTYGYTF.

The rearrangement links TRBV19 to TRBJ2-5, with D uncertain. The germline V gene encodes CDR1 LNHDA and CDR2 SQIVND (reference sequence). The CDR3 has 14 amino acids. Between the trimmed V and J ends, which lost 4 bases and 5 bases, there was a span of 14 bases. CDR3 bases: TGTGCCAGTAGTAACGGGCCTCTCGGGGAGACCCAGTACTTC. Translation: CASSNGPLGETQYF. Complete variable domain (other parts from reference TRBV19 and TRBJ2-5): DGGITQSPKYLFRKEGQNVTLSCEQNLNHDAMYWYRQDPGQGLRLIYYSQIVNDFQKGDIAEGYSVSREKKESFPLTVTSAQKNPTAFYLCASSNGPLGETQYFGPGTRLLVL.

V and J are TRBV6-1 and TRBJ1-2; 7 nucleotides match TRBD1. The CDR3 sequence is 13 residues long. Germline loops: CDR1 MNHNS, CDR2 SASEGT. Trimming removed 6 bases from V and 1 base from J; junction bases left unmatched: 2. The CDR3 sequence: CASSRDSNYGYTF. The DNA of the CDR3 is TGTGCCAGCAGCCGGGACAGTAACTATGGCTACACCTTC.

The chain joins TRBV6-5 to TRBJ2-5; D is possibly TRBD2 (6 bases). This CDR3 spans 16 amino acids. V was clipped by 2 bases and J by 2 bases, with 15 bases between them. The germline gives CDR1 MNHEY, CDR2 SVGAGI. The DNA of the CDR3 is TGTGCCAGCAGTTACGACGGTCTAGCGCCTCAAGAGACCCAGTACTTC. Amino acid sequence: CASSYDGLAPQETQYF.

The chain carries TRBV15 and TRBJ2-5; no definite D call. CDR1 LNHNV and CDR2 YYDKDF come from the germline V gene (reference sequence). The length of the CDR3 is 15 residues. V shed 3 bases and J shed 5 bases, with 16 bases lying between them. Here the CDR3 reads CATSSGLHGWETQYF. The DNA of the CDR3 is TGTGCCACCAGCAGTGGGCTTCACGGCTGGGAGACCCAGTACTTC.

This sequence joins TRBV25-1 and TRBJ1-4, with D unresolved. The V end was cut by 7 bases, the J end by 2 bases, with 14 bases between. CDR1 MGHDK and CDR2 SYGVNS come from the germline V gene. This CDR3 has 15 amino acids. CDR3 bases: TGTGCCAGCAACCACCCGTGGCAGACTAATGAAAAACTGTTTTTT. It codes for CASNHPWQTNEKLFF.

The J gene is TRBJ1-3, the V gene TRBV12-5; 8 bases match TRBD1. The length of the CDR3 is 15 residues. Germline V lookup: CDR1 LGHNT, CDR2 FRNRAP. Trimming removed 5 bases from V and 8 bases from J; junction bases left unmatched: 11. The CDR3 is CASGTSFDRGHTIYF. DNA for the CDR3: TGTGCTAGTGGTACCTCCTTTGACAGGGGTCACACCATATATTTT.

The chain combines TRBV4-1 with TRBJ2-5; no clear D. Matching the DNA end better, TRBJ2-7 makes the J call doubtful. Germline V gives CDR1 MGHRA, CDR2 YSYEKL. This CDR3 comprises 14 residues. In nucleotides, the CDR3 is TGCGCCAGCAGCCATTACGGGCCAGGCTACGAGCAGTACTTC. Protein sequence: CASSHYGPGYEQYF.

This chain links TRBV21-1 with TRBJ2-5. TRBV21-1 is recorded as a pseudogene. The CDR3 length is 15 residues. The CDR3 region has the DNA TGTGCCAGCAGCAAAGCACCTAGGAGGGGGGAGACCCAGTACTTC. Protein product: CASSKAPRRGETQYF.

This chain uses TRBV5-1 with TRBJ2-2, with TRBD2 identical over 10 bases. The V and J ends lost 0 bases and 4 bases, in that order; junction bases with no gene match: 9. Germline loops: CDR1 SGHRS, CDR2 YFSETQ. This CDR3 contains 18 residues. DNA of the CDR3: TGCGCCAGCAGCTTGGCCCTGGTCCCTAGCGGGGGCACCGGGGAGCTGTTTTTT. It specifies CASSLALVPSGGTGELFF.

The rearrangement joins TRBV29-1 to TRBJ2-1, with D tentatively TRBD1 or TRBD2 (6 bases each). V was clipped by 1 base and J by 9 bases, with 19 bases between them. The germline V gene has CDR1 SQVTM and CDR2 ANQGSEA. The CDR3 is 15 amino acids. Here the CDR3 reads CSVEGVGGTSIEQFF. The DNA of the CDR3 is TGCAGCGTTGAAGGGGTCGGCGGGACATCAATTGAGCAGTTCTTC.